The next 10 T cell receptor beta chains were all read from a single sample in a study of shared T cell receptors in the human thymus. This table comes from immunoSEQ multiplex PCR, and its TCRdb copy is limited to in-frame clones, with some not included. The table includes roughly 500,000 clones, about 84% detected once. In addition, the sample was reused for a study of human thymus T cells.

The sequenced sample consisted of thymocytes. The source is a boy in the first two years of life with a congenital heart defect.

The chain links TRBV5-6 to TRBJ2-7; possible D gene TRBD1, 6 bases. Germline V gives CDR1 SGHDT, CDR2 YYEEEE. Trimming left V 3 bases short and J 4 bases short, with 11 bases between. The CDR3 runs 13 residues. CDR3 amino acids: CASSYRARYEQYF. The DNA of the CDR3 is TGTGCCAGCAGCTACAGGGCTCGGTACGAGCAGTACTTC.

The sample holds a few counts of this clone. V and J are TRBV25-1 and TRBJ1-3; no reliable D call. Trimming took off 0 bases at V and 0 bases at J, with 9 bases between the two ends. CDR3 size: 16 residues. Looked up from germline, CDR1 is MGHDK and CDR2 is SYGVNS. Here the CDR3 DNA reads TGTGCCAGCAGTGAATACACTGCCCGCTCTGGAAACACCATATATTTT. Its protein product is CASSEYTARSGNTIYF.

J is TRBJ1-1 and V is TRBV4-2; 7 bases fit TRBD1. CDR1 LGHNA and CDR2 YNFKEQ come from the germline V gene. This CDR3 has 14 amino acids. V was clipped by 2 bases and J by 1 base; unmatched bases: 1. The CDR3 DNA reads TGTGCCAGCAGCCAACCAGGGGGGAACACTGAAGCTTTCTTT. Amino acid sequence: CASSQPGGNTEAFF.

The CDR3, as DNA: TGTGCCAGCAGTTTCCGGGACAGGGAGGGCGAGCAGTACTTC. As protein: CASSFRDREGEQYF. This chain joins TRBV27 and TRBJ2-7, with 9 bases fitting TRBD1. The length of the CDR3 is 14 residues. V was pared by 3 bases and J by 6 bases, with 6 bases of the junction left unmatched. Looked up from germline, CDR1 is MNHEY and CDR2 is SMNVEV (reference sequence).

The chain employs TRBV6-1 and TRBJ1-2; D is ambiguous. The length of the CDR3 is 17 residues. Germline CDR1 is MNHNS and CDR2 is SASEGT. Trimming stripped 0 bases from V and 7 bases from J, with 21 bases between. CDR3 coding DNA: TGTGCCAGCAGTGAAGCGCTTCCCATAGGGAGTTATTTTGGCTACACCTTC. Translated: CASSEALPIGSYFGYTF.

CDR3 nucleotides: TGTGCCAGCAGCTTGGAGAGGAGCTCCTACGAGCAGTACTTC. This encodes CASSLERSSYEQYF. J is TRBJ2-7 and V is TRBV5-4, with unresolved D. This CDR3 contains 14 residues. Per the germline V gene, CDR1 is SGHNT and CDR2 is YYREEE (reference sequence). The V and J ends lost 0 bases and 0 bases respectively, with 7 bases between them. Filled out from reference TRBV5-4 and TRBJ2-7, the complete variable domain reads ETGVTQSPTHLIKTRGQQVTLRCSSQSGHNTVSWYQQALGQGPQFIFQYYREEENGRGNFPPRFSGLQFPNYSSELNVNALELDDSALYLCASSLERSSYEQYFGPGTRLTVT.

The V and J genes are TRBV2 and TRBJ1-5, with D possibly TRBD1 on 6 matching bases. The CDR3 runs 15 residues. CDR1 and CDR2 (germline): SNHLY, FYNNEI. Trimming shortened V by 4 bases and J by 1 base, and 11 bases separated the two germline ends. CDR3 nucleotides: TGTGCCAGCAGTGCCGAGAGGGGGAGCAATCAGCCCCAGCATTTT. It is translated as CASSAERGSNQPQHF.

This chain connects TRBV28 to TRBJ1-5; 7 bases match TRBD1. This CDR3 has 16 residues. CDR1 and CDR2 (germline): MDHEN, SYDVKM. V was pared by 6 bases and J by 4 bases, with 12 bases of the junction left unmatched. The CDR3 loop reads CASRTYRDRHNQPQHF. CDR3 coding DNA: TGTGCCAGCAGGACCTACCGGGACAGACATAATCAGCCCCAGCATTTT.

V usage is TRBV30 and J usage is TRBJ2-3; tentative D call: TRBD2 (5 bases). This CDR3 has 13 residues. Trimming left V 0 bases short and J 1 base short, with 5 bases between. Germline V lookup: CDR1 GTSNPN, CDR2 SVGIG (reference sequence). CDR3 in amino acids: CAWSVAGTDTQYF. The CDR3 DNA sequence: TGTGCCTGGAGTGTAGCGGGCACAGATACGCAGTATTTT.

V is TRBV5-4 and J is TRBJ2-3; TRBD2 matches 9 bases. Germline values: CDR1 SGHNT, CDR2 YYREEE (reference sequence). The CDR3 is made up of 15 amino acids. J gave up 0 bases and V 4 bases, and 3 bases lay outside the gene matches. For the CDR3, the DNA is TGTGCCAGCAGCGCCACTAGCGGGAGCACAGATACGCAGTATTTT. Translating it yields CASSATSGSTDTQYF. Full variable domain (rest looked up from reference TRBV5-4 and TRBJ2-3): ETGVTQSPTHLIKTRGQQVTLRCSSQSGHNTVSWYQQALGQGPQFIFQYYREEENGRGNFPPRFSGLQFPNYSSELNVNALELDDSALYLCASSATSGSTDTQYFGPGTRLTVL.